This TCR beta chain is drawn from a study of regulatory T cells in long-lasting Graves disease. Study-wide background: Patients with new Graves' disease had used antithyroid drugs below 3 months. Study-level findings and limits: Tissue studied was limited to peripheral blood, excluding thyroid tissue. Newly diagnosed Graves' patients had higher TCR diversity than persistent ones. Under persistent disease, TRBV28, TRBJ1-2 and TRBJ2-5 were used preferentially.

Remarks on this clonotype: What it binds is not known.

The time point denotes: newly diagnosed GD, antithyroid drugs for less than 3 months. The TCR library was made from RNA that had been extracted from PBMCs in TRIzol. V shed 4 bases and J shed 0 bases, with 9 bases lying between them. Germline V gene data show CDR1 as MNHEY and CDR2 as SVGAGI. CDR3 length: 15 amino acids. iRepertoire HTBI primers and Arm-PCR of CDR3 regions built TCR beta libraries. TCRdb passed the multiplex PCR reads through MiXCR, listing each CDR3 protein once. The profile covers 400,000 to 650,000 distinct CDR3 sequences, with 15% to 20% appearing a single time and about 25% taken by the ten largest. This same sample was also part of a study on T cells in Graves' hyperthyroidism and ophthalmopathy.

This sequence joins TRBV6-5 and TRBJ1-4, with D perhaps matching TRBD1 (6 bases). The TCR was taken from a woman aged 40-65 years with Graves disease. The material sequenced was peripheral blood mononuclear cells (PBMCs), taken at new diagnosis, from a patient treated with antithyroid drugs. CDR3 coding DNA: TGTGCCAGCAGTTGGACAGTTGCAACTAATGAAAAACTGTTTTTT. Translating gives CASSWTVATNEKLFF.